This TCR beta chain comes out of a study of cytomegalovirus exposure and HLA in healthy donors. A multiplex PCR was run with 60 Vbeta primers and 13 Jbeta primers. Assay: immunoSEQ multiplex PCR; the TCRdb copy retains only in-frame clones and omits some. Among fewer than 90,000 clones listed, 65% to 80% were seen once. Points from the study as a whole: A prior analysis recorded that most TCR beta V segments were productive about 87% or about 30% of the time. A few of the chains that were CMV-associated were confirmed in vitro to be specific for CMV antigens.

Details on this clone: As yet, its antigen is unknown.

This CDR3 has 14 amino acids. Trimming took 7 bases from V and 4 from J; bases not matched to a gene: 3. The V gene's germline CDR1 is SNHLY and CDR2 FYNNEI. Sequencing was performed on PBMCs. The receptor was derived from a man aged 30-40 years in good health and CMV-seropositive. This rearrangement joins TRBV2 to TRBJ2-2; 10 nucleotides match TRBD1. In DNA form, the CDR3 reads TGTGCCAGCACCGGGACAGGGGTCACCGGGGAGCTGTTTTTT. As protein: CASTGTGVTGELFF.